The entry below describes one T cell receptor (beta chain). Antigen: not known. TCR beta from blood CD8+ and CD4+ T cells was sequenced. Recently defined diagnostic criteria for definite or probable disease were fulfilled by Susac syndrome patients. Reverse transcription of roughly 0.45 to 1 ug RNA used random hexamers. Amplification of TCR beta CDR3 was carried out by immunoSEQ multiplex PCR, which covered 54 Vbeta and 13 Jbeta segments. TCRdb independently ran MiXCR on the immunoSEQ multiplex PCR reads; one entry per CDR3 protein. The table includes around 100,000 distinct CDR3 sequences, approximately 95% detected once. These data originate in a study of CD8 T cells in Susac syndrome. Study-level results: Susac syndrome CD8+ repertoires were clonally expanded, most strongly in CD8+ TEMRA cells.

V dropped 0 bases and J dropped 5 bases, with 7 bases sitting between them. The CDR3 loop spans 13 amino acids. The germline CDR1 and CDR2 sequences are MGHRA and YSYEKL. The clonotype originates from a human donor with Susac syndrome. The J gene is TRBJ1-1, the V gene TRBV4-1; D gene unclear. The sequenced material came from CD8+ T cells from PBMCs. The CDR3 reads CASSQEGGTEAFF. The CDR3 DNA is TGCGCCAGCAGCCAAGAGGGAGGGACTGAAGCTTTCTTT.